The clone carrying this T cell receptor (beta chain) was detected only a few times. Antigen specificity is unknown. The V end was cut by 2 bases, the J end by 7 bases, with 6 bases between. CDR1 and CDR2 (germline): MNHEY, SVGEGT. The CDR3 spans 12 residues. Stimulation used 8.5 to 10 ug/mL lysate from CMV-infected fibroblasts. Sorting selected CD4+ T cells upregulating both CD40 ligand and CD69. The libraries were made with immunoSEQ version 4 in survey mode. Here immunoSEQ multiplex PCR was the method, and the copy in TCRdb shows in-frame clones only, minus some. In the table there are about 21,000 clones, approximately 78% of which are singletons. The entry originates in a study of persistence of HIV-infected CD4 T cells. Whole-study context: A median of about eight years of suppressive ART preceded sampling.

The sequence was obtained from an adult man with HIV who was CMV-seropositive. The rearrangement uses TRBV6-2 or TRBV6-3 and TRBJ1-5; maybe TRBD1 (6 bases). The sample consisted of CD4+ T cells sorted from PBMCs after approximately 19-hour stimulation, taken from a patient who received antiretroviral therapy. In DNA, the CDR3 is TGTGCCAGCAGTTACACAGGGCAGCCCCAGCATTTT. Its translation: CASSYTGQPQHF.